These 26 T cell receptor beta chains originate from one sample sequenced in a study of T cell repertoires in cytomegalovirus infection. A single record per CDR3 protein comes from TCRdb applying MiXCR to the reads. The data contain roughly 990,000 distinct CDR3 sequences, less than 35% of them singletons. Their specific antigens are unknown. The sequences come from cultured CD8+ T cells from PBMCs, collected from culture after CMV antigen stimulation. Every receptor here comes from a human donor in good health (CMV status not recorded). Some clones in this sample may be carry-over from other donors' samples.

With respect to this clonotype: The junction departs from the called germline gene at one end, perhaps through a read error. The rearrangement links TRBV9 to TRBJ1-1, with D unresolved. The CDR3 contains 14 residues. The germline gives CDR1 SGDLS, CDR2 YYNGEE. This CDR3 reads CASSGSGENTEALF. DNA for the CDR3: TGTGCCAGCAGCGGTTCAGGAGAGAACACTGAAGCTCTCTTT.

This clonotype was seen only a few times. V usage is TRBV19 and J usage is TRBJ2-3; 8 bases match TRBD1. The J segment lost 3 bases and the V segment lost 3 bases, leaving 14 bases of the junction unmatched. Germline V gene sequence: CDR1 LNHDA, CDR2 SQIVND (reference sequence). CDR3 size: 18 residues. The CDR3: CASSITNYRDRRTDTQYF. For the CDR3, the DNA is TGTGCCAGTAGTATCACGAACTACCGGGACAGGCGGACAGATACGCAGTATTTT.

The J gene is TRBJ2-7, the V gene TRBV2, with TRBD2 as a possible D gene (5 bases). Germline V gene lookup returns CDR1 SNHLY and CDR2 FYNNEI. V was shortened by 6 bases and J by 3 bases, with 12 bases between the two germline ends. This CDR3 comprises 13 residues. CDR3 nucleotides: TGTGCCAGCAGGCCGGGAAGGCTCTACGAGCAGTACGTC. This translates into CASRPGRLYEQYV.

This clonotype was recorded at least ten times. V usage is TRBV7-2 and J usage is TRBJ1-5; TRBD1 aligns across 7 bases. V shed 5 bases, J shed 7 bases, and the junction held 17 bases outside the gene matches. This CDR3 contains 17 residues. Germline loops: CDR1 SGHTA, CDR2 FQGNSA. The CDR3 here is CASSALGTADVGQPQHF. The CDR3 DNA reads TGTGCCAGCAGCGCGCTAGGGACAGCCGACGTTGGGCAGCCCCAGCATTTT.

The chain joins TRBV19 to TRBJ2-1; unclear D gene. CDR1 is LNHDA and CDR2 is SQIVND in the germline V gene (reference sequence). The CDR3 totals 13 residues. Trimming pared 4 bases from V and 3 bases from J, leaving 7 bases between. This chain's CDR3 is CASSSRYYNEQFF. DNA for the CDR3: TGTGCCAGTAGTAGCAGGTACTACAATGAGCAGTTCTTC.

With respect to this clonotype: The junction departs from germline at one end; a sequencing error may be responsible. This chain connects TRBV6-6 to TRBJ2-1; 9 bases align to TRBD2. Germline V lookup: CDR1 MNHNY, CDR2 SVGAGI (reference sequence). This CDR3 spans 17 amino acids. The CDR3, as DNA: TGTGCCAGCAGCCCTTCCCGACTAGCGGAGTCCTACAATGAGCAGTTGTTC. The encoded protein is CASSPSRLAESYNEQLF.

The chain is built from TRBV28 and TRBJ1-1; 9 nucleotides line up with TRBD1. With V trimmed by 6 bases and J by 1 base, 9 bases remained unmatched. In germline, CDR1 is MDHEN, CDR2 SYDVKM. The length of the CDR3 is 16 residues. DNA of the CDR3: TGTGCCAGCAGGCCCACAGGGGGCGCTAAGAACACTGAAGCTTTCTTT. Translated, it gives CASRPTGGAKNTEAFF.

V gene TRBV7-9 combines with J gene TRBJ1-2; 11 bases are shared with TRBD1. This CDR3 has 16 residues. V lost 8 bases and J lost 4; bases outside the gene matches: 12. The germline V gene has CDR1 SEHNR and CDR2 FQNEAQ (reference sequence). CDR3 bases: TGTGCCAGCCAAAGTTTAGGACAGGGGGCTGGCTATGGCTACACCTTC. Amino acids: CASQSLGQGAGYGYTF.

The chain uses TRBV24-1 and TRBJ2-2; D unresolved. The CDR3 runs to 12 residues. The V end lost 2 bases, the J end lost 5 bases, and 2 bases lay between the germline ends. Germline values: CDR1 KGHDR, CDR2 SFDVKD. CDR3 DNA sequence: TGTGCCACCAGTGATTGGACCGGGGAGCTGTTTTTT. Protein: CATSDWTGELFF.

V and J are TRBV11-1 and TRBJ2-3; D not resolved. V was cut by 1 base and J by 12 bases, with 17 bases left in between. The germline gives CDR1 SGHAT, CDR2 FQDESV (reference sequence). This CDR3 is 14 amino acids long. The CDR3 is CASSLVPGSREQYF. CDR3 DNA sequence: TGTGCCAGCAGCTTAGTCCCCGGCTCCAGAGAACAGTATTTT.

There are a few counts of this clonotype. The chain couples TRBV19 to TRBJ1-1; a possible D gene is TRBD1 (5 bases). Germline V gives CDR1 LNHDA, CDR2 SQIVND (reference sequence). V dropped 4 bases and J dropped 1 base, with 13 bases sitting between them. This CDR3 comprises 15 residues. CDR3 nucleotides: TGTGCCAGTAGTAGTAACAGGAACACGAACACTGAAGCTTTCTTT. Its protein is CASSSNRNTNTEAFF.

The chain combines TRBV12-3 or TRBV12-4 with TRBJ2-2; 7 positions agree with TRBD1. The V and J ends lost 6 bases and 5 bases, in that order; junction bases with no gene match: 12. The CDR3 sequence is 16 residues long. For the CDR3, the DNA is TGTGCCAGCAGGACTCTGACAGGGTCGTATACCGGGGAGCTGTTTTTT. Its translation: CASRTLTGSYTGELFF.

This clonotype was observed many times. The chain has TRBV7-2 and TRBJ1-5; D is unresolved. V was clipped by 1 base and J by 2 bases, with 9 bases between them. This CDR3 contains 15 residues. Looked up from germline, CDR1 is SGHTA and CDR2 is FQGNSA. CDR3 region: CASSLGERGNQPQHF. CDR3 in DNA: TGTGCCAGCAGCTTAGGGGAAAGAGGCAATCAGCCCCAGCATTTT. Full variable domain (missing parts from reference TRBV7-2 and TRBJ1-5): GAGVSQSPSNKVTEKGKDVELRCDPISGHTALYWYRQSLGQGLEFLIYFQGNSAPDKSGLPSDRFSAERTGGSVSTLTIQRTQQEDSAVYLCASSLGERGNQPQHFGDGTRLSIL.

The chain couples TRBV10-3 to TRBJ1-4, with D possibly TRBD1 on 5 matching bases. Germline CDR1 is ENHRY and CDR2 is SYGVKD. This CDR3 region has 16 residues. Trimming removed 0 bases from V and 2 bases from J, with 10 bases in between. CDR3: CAISESGQGTNEKLFF. CDR3 coding DNA: TGTGCCATCAGTGAGTCCGGGCAGGGCACTAATGAAAAACTGTTTTTT.

With regard to this clonotype: This is likely a read error, given that the CDR3 carries no conserved phenylalanine or tryptophan at its end. The chain links TRBV27 to TRBJ2-5; D is undetermined. Germline V gene lookup returns CDR1 MNHEY and CDR2 SMNVEV (reference sequence). Trimming took off 1 base at V and 3 bases at J, with 9 bases between the two ends. The CDR3 covers 14 residues. The CDR3 DNA follows: TGTGCCAGCAGTTTATATCGGGCGGAAGAGACCCAGTACTCC. Translating it yields CASSLYRAEETQYS.

This clonotype is categorized as medium-sized. V gene TRBV11-2 combines with J gene TRBJ2-1; D gene unclear. This CDR3 comprises 13 residues. Germline CDR1 is SGHAT and CDR2 is FQNNGV. V was clipped by 0 bases and J by 6 bases, with 6 bases between them. CDR3 DNA sequence: TGTGCCAGCAGCTTAGATCACTTCAATGAGCAGTTCTTC. Translated: CASSLDHFNEQFF.

The chain carries TRBV6-1 and TRBJ2-7, with D perhaps TRBD1 (6 bases). Between the trimmed V and J ends, which lost 8 bases and 5 bases, there was a span of 28 bases. CDR1 and CDR2 (germline): MNHNS, SASEGT. This CDR3 contains 17 residues. DNA for the CDR3: TGTGCCAGCGATTGGGGCTACTGGGGGCAGGGACCGGACGAGCAGTACTTC. This codes for CASDWGYWGQGPDEQYF.

The genes are TRBV12-3 or TRBV12-4 and TRBJ2-3; 10 bases map to TRBD1. The CDR3 has 15 residues. V was clipped by 4 bases and J by 5 bases; unmatched bases: 6. For the CDR3, the DNA is TGTGCCAGCAGTTCGACAGGGGGCCAAGTAGATACGCAGTATTTT. It codes for CASSSTGGQVDTQYF.

V usage is TRBV12-5 and J usage is TRBJ2-1; D perhaps matches TRBD1 (5 bases). V dropped 5 bases and J dropped 2 bases, with 10 bases sitting between them. CDR1 LGHNT and CDR2 FRNRAP come from the germline V gene. The CDR3 runs to 14 residues. Here the CDR3 reads CASGNTGAYNEQFF. DNA of the CDR3: TGTGCTAGTGGTAACACAGGAGCCTACAATGAGCAGTTCTTC.

In the case of this clonotype: A much larger clonotype is one base distant, so this may be a read error. The chain uses TRBV4-2 and TRBJ1-5; 11 bases align to TRBD1. Germline CDR1 is LGHNA and CDR2 is YNFKEQ. CDR3 size: 15 residues. After removal of 4 bases from V and 3 bases from J, the junction contained 2 bases not matched to a gene. The CDR3 DNA reads TGTGCCAGCAGCCCGGGACAGGGGGACAATCAGCCCCAGCATTTT. It translates to CASSPGQGDNQPQHF.

This chain's CDR3 is CASSLARDRPYNEQFF. CDR3 coding DNA: TGTGCCAGCAGCTTAGCGAGGGACAGGCCCTACAATGAGCAGTTCTTC. The rearrangement uses TRBV7-9 and TRBJ2-1; 8 bases are shared with TRBD1. This CDR3 is 16 amino acids long. V shed 0 bases and J 2 bases; nucleotides not matched to a gene: 3. The germline V gene has CDR1 SEHNR and CDR2 FQNEAQ (reference sequence).

This clonotype was counted a few times. The chain links TRBV6-1 to TRBJ2-1; tentatively, D is TRBD2 (6 bases). V was pared by 4 bases and J by 0 bases, with 10 bases between. Germline CDR1 MNHNS, CDR2 SASEGT. There are 15 residues in the CDR3. The chain's CDR3 is CASSGDSVSYNEQFF. In DNA form, the CDR3 reads TGTGCCAGCAGTGGGGACTCAGTCTCCTACAATGAGCAGTTCTTC.

At least ten counts were recorded for this clonotype. The genes are TRBV12-3 or TRBV12-4 and TRBJ2-2; TRBD2 aligns across 13 bases. The CDR3 extends over 17 amino acids. Losses at the gene ends were 3 bases for V and 6 bases for J; bases not matched to a gene: 7. In DNA form, the CDR3 reads TGTGCCAGCAGTTTTGCACTAGCGGGGGGGCAGCCCGGGGAGCTGTTTTTT. It translates to CASSFALAGGQPGELFF.

Regarding this clonotype: It is unclear where the CDR3 begins or ends on the DNA, so no DNA is shown, and the CDR3 is as TCRdb lists it. J is TRBJ2-1 and V is TRBV24-1; the table assigns TRBD1, which was not confirmed against the DNA. In germline, CDR1 is KGHDR, CDR2 SFDVKD. Inclusive of both ends, the CDR3 amounts to 20 amino acids. CDR3 loop: CATTPDSKGGFFGPGSLRFF.

This clonotype was observed at least ten times. The V gene is TRBV29-1, the J gene TRBJ2-1, with 7 bases matching TRBD2. The germline gives CDR1 SQVTM, CDR2 ANQGSEA. J was trimmed by 3 bases and V by 1 base; bases with no gene match: 9. The CDR3 runs 16 residues. CDR3 nucleotide sequence: TGCAGCGTTGAAGGGCCCGGGACTAAATACTACAATGAGCAGTTCTTC. Translating it yields CSVEGPGTKYYNEQFF.

This clonotype was detected many times. The rearrangement links TRBV6-1 to TRBJ1-1; 7 bases agree with TRBD1. CDR3 length equals 14 residues. Germline CDR1 MNHNS, CDR2 SASEGT. V was pared by 4 bases and J by 6 bases, with 8 bases of the junction left unmatched. This CDR3 reads CASSGTGGGAEAFF. In DNA, the CDR3 is TGTGCCAGCAGTGGGACAGGTGGAGGGGCTGAAGCTTTCTTT.